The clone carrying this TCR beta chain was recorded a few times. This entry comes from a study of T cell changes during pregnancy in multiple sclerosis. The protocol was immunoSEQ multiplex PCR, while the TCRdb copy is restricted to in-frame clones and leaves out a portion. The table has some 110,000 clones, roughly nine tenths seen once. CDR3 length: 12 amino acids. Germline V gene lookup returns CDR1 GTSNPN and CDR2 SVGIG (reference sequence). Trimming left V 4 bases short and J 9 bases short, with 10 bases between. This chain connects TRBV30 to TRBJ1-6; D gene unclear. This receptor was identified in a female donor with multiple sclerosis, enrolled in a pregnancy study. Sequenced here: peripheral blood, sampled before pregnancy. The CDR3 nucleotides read TGTGCCTGGAATGGCGGCGGTTCACCCCTCCACTTT. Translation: CAWNGGGSPLHF.